The rows below give T cell receptor beta chains drawn from one sample of a study of identical twins. One entry per CDR3 protein results from TCRdb running MiXCR on the 5' RACE reads. This table holds around 300,000 distinct CDR3 sequences, approximately 8.5% found once. Separately, the same data were catalogued under a study of yellow fever vaccine responses in identical twins.

Source material: memory (CD45RO+) T cells sorted from blood. These receptors were obtained from a woman aged 18-35 years in good health. CDR3s include the opening cysteine and the closing phenylalanine or tryptophan. D genes are given only for firm matches. Size values are once, few and many counts, or a class for expanded clones, and some rows have none.

clone_size | j_call | v_call | d_call | cdr3_aa | cdr3_nt
. | TRBJ2-2 | TRBV6-4 | TRBD2 | CASSALAGAVGGELFF | TGTGCCAGCAGTGCTCTAGCGGGAGCGGTAGGCGGGGAGCTGTTTTTT
many | TRBJ1-1 | TRBV29-1 | TRBD1 | CSGHRGHNEAFF | TGCAGCGGTCACAGGGGGCACAATGAAGCTTTCTTT
few | TRBJ1-2 | TRBV4-1 | . | CASSQGQQGNYGYTF | TGCGCCAGCAGCCAGGGGCAACAGGGCAACTATGGCTACACCTTC
. | TRBJ1-1 | TRBV3-1 | TRBD1 | CASSERTGMNTEAFF | TGTGCCAGCAGCGAACGGACAGGTATGAACACTGAAGCTTTCTTT
many | TRBJ2-7 | TRBV7-2 | . | CASSLDLYEQYF | TGTGCCAGCAGCTTAGATCTCTACGAGCAGTACTTC
few | TRBJ1-6 | TRBV11-3 | TRBD1 | CASSTDRGNSPLHF | TGTGCCAGCAGCACGGACAGGGGGAATTCACCCCTCCACTTT
many | TRBJ1-5 | TRBV4-1 | . | CASSQTSDFNQPQHF | TGCGCCAGCAGCCAAACCTCGGATTTTAATCAGCCCCAGCATTTT
many | TRBJ1-2 | TRBV6-6 | . | CASSYSQGLGYTF | TGTGCCAGCAGTTACTCGCAGGGTCTGGGCTACACCTTC
. | TRBJ2-3 | TRBV6-1 | . | CASSLDPGTADTQYF | TGTGCCAGCAGTTTGGACCCAGGGACCGCAGATACGCAGTATTTT
. | TRBJ2-4 | TRBV6-1 | TRBD2 | CASSGSGLAGSGKNIQYF | TGTGCCAGCAGTGGGTCGGGCCTAGCGGGATCGGGCAAAAACATTCAGTACTTC
few | TRBJ1-5 | TRBV28 | . | CASSFLWSGDNQPQHF | TGTGCCAGCAGTTTTCTCTGGTCGGGAGACAATCAGCCCCAGCATTTT
many | TRBJ2-2 | TRBV12-3/TRBV12-4 | TRBD1 | CASRNPGQGATGELFF | TGTGCCAGCAGGAATCCGGGACAGGGGGCAACCGGGGAGCTGTTTTTT
. | TRBJ1-1 | TRBV11-2 | . | CASSSVPYTEAFF | TGTGCCAGCAGCTCTGTACCTTACACTGAAGCTTTCTTT
many | TRBJ1-2 | TRBV5-1 | . | CASSLFGDANYGYTF | TGCGCCAGCAGCTTGTTTGGCGACGCTAACTATGGCTACACCTTC
. | TRBJ2-1 | TRBV9 | TRBD2 | CASSTGLSSYNEQFF | TGTGCCAGCAGCACGGGACTAAGCTCCTACAATGAGCAGTTCTTC
few | TRBJ2-3 | TRBV14 | . | CASSQRQFTDTQYF | TGTGCCAGCAGCCAAAGGCAGTTCACAGATACGCAGTATTTT
. | TRBJ1-2 | TRBV18 | TRBD1 | CASSPPGQADGYTF | TGTGCCAGCTCACCACCGGGACAGGCCGATGGCTACACCTTC
few | TRBJ1-2 | TRBV3-1 | . | CASSQGLEGKDYGYTF | TGTGCCAGCAGCCAAGGCCTAGAGGGAAAGGACTATGGCTACACCTTC
few | TRBJ1-1 | TRBV12-3/TRBV12-4 | TRBD1 | CASRGTGRDTEAFF | TGTGCCAGCAGGGGGACAGGGAGAGACACTGAAGCTTTCTTT
many | TRBJ1-5 | TRBV12-3/TRBV12-4 | . | CASRSDTEASLAQHF | TGTGCCAGCAGATCTGACACGGAGGCATCATTGGCCCAGCATTTT
many | TRBJ2-1 | TRBV11-2 | TRBD2 | CASSLVSTGGPHWEQFF | TGTGCCAGCAGCTTAGTATCGACGGGAGGGCCTCATTGGGAGCAGTTCTTC
few | TRBJ2-3 | TRBV2 | . | CASSDPGSTGRDTQYF | TGTGCCAGCAGCGATCCGGGATCTACTGGGAGAGATACGCAGTATTTT
. | TRBJ2-1 | TRBV18 | TRBD1 | CASSTTSDRQGDEQFF | TGTGCCAGCTCCACCACCTCGGACAGACAGGGCGATGAGCAGTTCTTC
few | TRBJ1-1 | TRBV11-2 | TRBD1 | CASSLGPTGKGAFF | TGTGCCAGCAGCTTAGGCCCGACAGGGAAAGGAGCTTTCTTT
few | TRBJ2-7 | TRBV29-1 | . | CSVGATPHEQYF | TGCAGCGTTGGGGCGACACCCCACGAGCAGTACTTC
few | TRBJ2-2 | TRBV16 | . | CASSQLRTAPNTGELFF | TGTGCCAGCAGCCAATTACGAACAGCCCCGAACACCGGGGAGCTGTTTTTT
. | TRBJ2-3 | TRBV19 | . | CASATRTSTDTQYF | TGTGCCAGCGCTACTCGGACTAGCACAGATACGCAGTATTTT
few | TRBJ1-6 | TRBV4-2 | . | CASSQAPHGEGSPLHF | TGTGCCAGCAGCCAGGCTCCCCACGGGGAGGGATCACCCCTCCACTTT
many | TRBJ1-1 | TRBV5-5 | . | CASSLVGMGNTEAFF | TGTGCCAGCAGCTTGGTCGGGATGGGGAACACTGAAGCTTTCTTT
many | TRBJ2-3 | TRBV12-3/TRBV12-4 | . | CASRIGVVGTDTQYF | TGTGCCAGCAGAATCGGAGTGGTCGGCACAGATACGCAGTATTTT
few | TRBJ1-1 | TRBV4-1 | TRBD1 | CASSLQTGINTEAFF | TGCGCCAGCAGCCTCCAGACAGGGATAAACACTGAAGCTTTCTTT
many | TRBJ2-1 | TRBV11-2 | . | CASSYLPRSGAAYNEQFF | TGTGCCAGCAGCTACCTACCCCGCTCGGGGGCTGCCTACAATGAGCAGTTCTTC
few | TRBJ1-2 | TRBV5-1 | . | CASSETTTGNYGYTF | TGCGCCAGCAGCGAGACTACCACAGGGAACTATGGCTACACCTTC
. | TRBJ2-2 | TRBV11-2 | . | CASSPISGAGELFF | TGTGCCAGCAGCCCAATCTCGGGGGCCGGGGAGCTGTTTTTT
few | TRBJ2-3 | TRBV9 | . | CASSVSQGRADTQYF | TGTGCCAGCAGCGTTTCGCAGGGGCGAGCAGATACGCAGTATTTT
few | TRBJ2-1 | TRBV20-1 | TRBD1 | CSAHRGQALFF | TGCAGTGCACACCGGGGACAGGCGCTGTTCTTC
. | TRBJ2-5 | TRBV7-3 | TRBD2 | CASSSGLAEETQYF | TGTGCCAGCAGCTCCGGACTAGCGGAAGAGACCCAGTACTTC
. | TRBJ1-1 | TRBV7-9 | . | CASSLTNSNTEAFF | TGTGCCAGCAGCCTCACGAACTCGAACACTGAAGCTTTCTTT
. | TRBJ1-2 | TRBV19 | . | CASSIDHLTGLDGYTF | TGTGCCAGTAGTATAGATCACCTAACAGGGTTGGATGGCTACACCTTC
. | TRBJ1-6 | TRBV2 | TRBD1 | CASTGQGNSPLHF | TGTGCCAGTACTGGACAGGGAAATTCACCCCTCCACTTT
. | TRBJ2-5 | TRBV12-3/TRBV12-4 | TRBD1 | CASNKGAETQYF | TGTGCCAGCAACAAGGGGGCGGAGACCCAGTACTTC
. | TRBJ1-1 | TRBV20-1 | . | CRAEGRVNTEAFF | TGCAGGGCTGAGGGGCGGGTGAACACTGAAGCTTTCTTT
many | TRBJ1-4 | TRBV5-1 | . | CASSLGELNEKLFF | TGCGCCAGCAGCTTAGGGGAGCTTAATGAAAAACTGTTTTTT
many | TRBJ2-7 | TRBV20-1 | . | CSAAPITYEQYF | TGCAGTGCCGCGCCTATTACGTACGAGCAGTACTTC
. | TRBJ2-2 | TRBV28 | TRBD1 | CASRRDRVNTGELFF | TGTGCCAGCAGGAGGGACAGGGTGAACACCGGGGAGCTGTTTTTT
few | TRBJ1-2 | TRBV28 | TRBD1 | CASIKGGDRAGYTF | TGTGCCAGCATTAAAGGGGGGGACAGGGCTGGCTACACCTTC
. | TRBJ1-6 | TRBV25-1 | . | CASSEFRPNSPLHF | TGTGCCAGCAGTGAATTCAGACCCAATTCACCCCTCCACTTT
few | TRBJ2-7 | TRBV5-1 | TRBD2 | CASSYRLAGYEQYF | TGCGCCAGCAGTTACCGACTAGCGGGGTACGAGCAGTACTTC
few | TRBJ1-3 | TRBV5-1 | TRBD1 | CASSLVSGQGNTIYF | TGCGCCAGCAGCTTGGTGTCGGGACAGGGAAACACCATATATTTT
once | TRBJ2-1 | TRBV4-2 | TRBD2 | CASSQVFSGSHLSSSYNEQFF | TGTGCCAGCAGCCAAGTATTTAGCGGGAGTCATCTTTCGAGTTCCTACAATGAGCAGTTCTTC
. | TRBJ2-7 | TRBV20-1 | TRBD2 | CSARDQAGVGYEQYF | TGCAGTGCTAGAGATCAAGCGGGAGTAGGCTACGAGCAGTACTTC
. | TRBJ2-1 | TRBV7-2 | . | CASSGDRREQFF | TGTGCCAGCAGCGGGGATCGACGGGAGCAGTTCTTC